This T cell receptor beta chain was profiled in a study of CD8+CD57+ T cells in acquired aplastic anemia. Whole-study results and caveats: There were some 27 CD8+ CDR3 sequences that occurred in both patients and controls. Controls and patients did not differ significantly in CD8+ Simpson's diversity.

Before being chosen for sequencing, patients had shown CD8+CD57+ cell expansion by flow cytometry. At blood sampling, none of the patients had yet received therapy. Investigators profiled TCR beta VDJ and CDR3 from genomic DNA template. TCRdb processed the reads anew with MiXCR; each CDR3 protein has one entry. The data contain 150,000 to 200,000 distinct CDR3 sequences, around half of them seen just once; the ten biggest clones take up approximately 3%. This clonotype was found a few times. What it recognizes is unknown. The germline CDR1 and CDR2 sequences are ENHRY and SYGVKD. V was clipped by 5 bases and J by 6 bases, with 13 bases between them. The CDR3 totals 13 residues.

The genes are TRBV10-3 and TRBJ1-2, with D perhaps TRBD1 (5 bases). The sequence was obtained from a human donor with aplastic anemia. The sequenced sample was sorted CD4+, CD8+, or CD8+CD57+ T cells (not recorded which) from PBMCs. The CDR3 bases are TGTGCCATCAGTAGCAGGGCTGAGGATGGCTACACCTTC. This codes for CAISSRAEDGYTF.